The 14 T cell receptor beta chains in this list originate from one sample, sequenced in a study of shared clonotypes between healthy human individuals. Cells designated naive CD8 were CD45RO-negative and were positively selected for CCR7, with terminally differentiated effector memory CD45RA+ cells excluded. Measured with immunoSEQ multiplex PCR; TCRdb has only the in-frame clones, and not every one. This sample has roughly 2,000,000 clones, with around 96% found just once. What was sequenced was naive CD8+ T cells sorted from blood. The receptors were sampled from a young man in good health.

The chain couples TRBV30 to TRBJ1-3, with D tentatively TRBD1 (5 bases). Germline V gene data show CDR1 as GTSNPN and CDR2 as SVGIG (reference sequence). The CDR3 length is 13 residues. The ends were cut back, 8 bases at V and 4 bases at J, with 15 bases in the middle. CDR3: CAQSDGAGNTIYF. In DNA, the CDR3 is TGTGCCCAAAGTGACGGGGCCGGAAACACCATATATTTT.

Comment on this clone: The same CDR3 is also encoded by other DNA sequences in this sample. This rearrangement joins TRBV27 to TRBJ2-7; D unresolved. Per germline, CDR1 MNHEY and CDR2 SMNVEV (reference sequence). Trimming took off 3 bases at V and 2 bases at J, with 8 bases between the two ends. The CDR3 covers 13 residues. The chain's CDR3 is CASSLSSTYEQYF. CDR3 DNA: TGTGCCAGCAGTTTGAGTAGCACCTACGAGCAGTACTTC.

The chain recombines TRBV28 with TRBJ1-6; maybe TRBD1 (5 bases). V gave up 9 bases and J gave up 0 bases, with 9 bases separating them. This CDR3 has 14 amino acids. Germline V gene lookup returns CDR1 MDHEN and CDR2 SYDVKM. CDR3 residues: CASQGNSYNSPLHF. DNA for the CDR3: TGTGCCAGTCAGGGTAACTCCTATAATTCACCCCTCCACTTT.

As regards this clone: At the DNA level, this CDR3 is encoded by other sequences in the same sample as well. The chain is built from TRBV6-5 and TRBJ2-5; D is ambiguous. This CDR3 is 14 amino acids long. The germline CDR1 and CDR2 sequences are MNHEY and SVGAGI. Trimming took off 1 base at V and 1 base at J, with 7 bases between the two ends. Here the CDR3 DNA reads TGTGCCAGCAGTTACTTGGGCGGCCAAGAGACCCAGTACTTC. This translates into CASSYLGGQETQYF.

The CDR3 sequence is CASSWTGFSGNTIYF. The CDR3 DNA sequence: TGTGCCAGCAGTTGGACAGGGTTTTCTGGAAACACCATATATTTT. The V and J genes are TRBV6-6 and TRBJ1-3, with 8 bases aligning to TRBD1. There are 15 residues in the CDR3. Germline V gives CDR1 MNHNY, CDR2 SVGAGI (reference sequence). Trimming removed 4 bases from V and 1 base from J; junction bases left unmatched: 3.

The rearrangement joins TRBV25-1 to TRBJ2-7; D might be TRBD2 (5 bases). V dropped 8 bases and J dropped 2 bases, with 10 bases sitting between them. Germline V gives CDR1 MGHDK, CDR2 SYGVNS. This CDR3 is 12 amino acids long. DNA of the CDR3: TGTGCCAGCGCCCAGGAGGCCTACGAGCAGTACTTC. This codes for CASAQEAYEQYF.

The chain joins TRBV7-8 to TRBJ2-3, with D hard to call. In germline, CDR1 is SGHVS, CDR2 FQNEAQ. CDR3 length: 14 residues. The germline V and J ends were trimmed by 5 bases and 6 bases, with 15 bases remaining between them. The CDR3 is CASSPSRIKDTQYF. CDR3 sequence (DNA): TGTGCCAGCAGCCCAAGCAGAATCAAGGATACGCAGTATTTT.

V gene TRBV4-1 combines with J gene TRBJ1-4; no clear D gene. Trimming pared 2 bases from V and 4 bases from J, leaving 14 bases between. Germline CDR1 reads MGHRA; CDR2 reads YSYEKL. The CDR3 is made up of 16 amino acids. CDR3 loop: CASSQIVASGNEKLFF. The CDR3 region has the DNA TGCGCCAGCAGCCAAATAGTAGCGTCCGGTAATGAAAAACTGTTTTTT.

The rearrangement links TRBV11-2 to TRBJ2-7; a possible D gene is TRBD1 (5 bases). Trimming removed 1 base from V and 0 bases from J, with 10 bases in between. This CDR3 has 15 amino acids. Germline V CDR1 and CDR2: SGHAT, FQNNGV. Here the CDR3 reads CASSLVETASYEQYF. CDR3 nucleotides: TGTGCCAGCAGCTTAGTAGAGACAGCCTCCTACGAGCAGTACTTC.

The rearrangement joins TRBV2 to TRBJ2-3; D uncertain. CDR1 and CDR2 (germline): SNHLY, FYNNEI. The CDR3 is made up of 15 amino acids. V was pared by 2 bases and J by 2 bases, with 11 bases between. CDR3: CASSEFTPSTDTQYF. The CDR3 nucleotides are TGTGCCAGCAGTGAATTTACACCTTCCACAGATACGCAGTATTTT. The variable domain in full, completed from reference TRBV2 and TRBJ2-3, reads EPEVTQTPSHQVTQMGQEVILRCVPISNHLYFYWYRQILGQKVEFLVSFYNNEISEKSEIFDDQFSVERPDGSNFTLKIRSTKLEDSAMYFCASSEFTPSTDTQYFGPGTRLTVL.

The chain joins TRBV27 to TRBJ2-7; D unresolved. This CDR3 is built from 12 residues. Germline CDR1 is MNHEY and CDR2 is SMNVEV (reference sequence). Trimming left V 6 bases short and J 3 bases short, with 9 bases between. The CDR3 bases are TGTGCCAGCAGGGACGGCTACTACGAGCAGTACTTC. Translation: CASRDGYYEQYF.

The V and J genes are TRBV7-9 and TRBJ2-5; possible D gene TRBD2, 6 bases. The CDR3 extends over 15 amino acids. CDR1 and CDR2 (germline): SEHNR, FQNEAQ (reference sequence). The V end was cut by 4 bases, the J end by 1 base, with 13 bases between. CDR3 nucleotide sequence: TGTGCCAGCAGCTATCTAGAAGCGGGCCAAGAGACCCAGTACTTC. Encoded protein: CASSYLEAGQETQYF. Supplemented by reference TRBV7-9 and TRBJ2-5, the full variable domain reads DTGVSQNPRHKITKRGQNVTFRCDPISEHNRLYWYRQTLGQGPEFLTYFQNEAQLEKSRLLSDRFSAERPKGSFSTLEIQRTEQGDSAMYLCASSYLEAGQETQYFGPGTRLLVL.

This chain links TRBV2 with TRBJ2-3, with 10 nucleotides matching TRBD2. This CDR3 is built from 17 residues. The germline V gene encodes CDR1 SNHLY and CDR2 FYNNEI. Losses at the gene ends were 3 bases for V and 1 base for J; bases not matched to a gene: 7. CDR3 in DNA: TGTGCCAGCAGTGACCGCAAGAGCGGGAGGGGCACAGATACGCAGTATTTT. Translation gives CASSDRKSGRGTDTQYF.

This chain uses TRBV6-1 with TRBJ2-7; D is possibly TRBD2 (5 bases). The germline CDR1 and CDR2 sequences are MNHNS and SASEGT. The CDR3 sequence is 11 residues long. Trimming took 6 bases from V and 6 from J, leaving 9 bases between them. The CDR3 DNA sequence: TGTGCCAGCAGCGACTATACCGAGCAGTACTTC. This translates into CASSDYTEQYF.